These T cell receptor beta chains were read from a single sample in a study of CD8+ T cells in alopecia areata. Sequenced by immunoSEQ multiplex PCR; TCRdb stores in-frame clones only, minus some. The table records roughly 190,000 clones, roughly 70% of them present only once. The material was CD4+ T cells sorted from blood, obtained at week 49, from a patient treated with tofacitinib. The receptor source for this set is a human donor with alopecia areata. Both conserved end residues are part of each CDR3. The D gene is left open where the match is weak. A clone size is listed for some rows: how often the clone was seen (once, few, many), or a class if it is expanded.

v_call	clone_size	j_call	d_call	cdr3_aa	cdr3_nt
TRBV30	-	TRBJ1-1	-	CAWTKEVDTEAFF	TGTGCCTGGACTAAGGAGGTGGACACTGAAGCTTTCTTT
TRBV5-6	-	TRBJ2-5	-	CASSFPTSHQETQYF	TGTGCCAGCAGCTTTCCTACTAGCCACCAAGAGACCCAGTACTTC
TRBV4-3	-	TRBJ1-4	-	CASSQDRNEKLFF	TGCGCCAGCAGCCAAGACAGGAATGAAAAACTGTTTTTT
TRBV2	-	TRBJ2-1	-	CASTEEGGISNNEQFF	TGTGCCAGCACCGAGGAAGGGGGAATTTCTAACAATGAGCAGTTCTTC
TRBV4-3	-	TRBJ2-4	-	CASSQEWGRAKNIQYF	TGCGCCAGCAGCCAAGAGTGGGGAAGGGCCAAAAACATTCAGTACTTC
TRBV7-2	-	TRBJ1-2	-	CASSRAPHSLYNYGYTF	TGTGCCAGCAGCCGTGCCCCCCACTCACTTTACAACTATGGCTACACCTTC
TRBV9	many	TRBJ2-6	-	CASSAREEYSGANVLTF	TGTGCCAGCAGCGCCAGGGAGGAATACTCTGGGGCCAACGTCCTGACTTTC
TRBV7-3	-	TRBJ2-7	-	CASSPQGPGSHEQYF	TGTGCCAGCAGTCCGCAGGGCCCAGGGAGCCACGAGCAGTACTTC
TRBV29-1	few	TRBJ2-5	-	CSVGGRQETQYF	TGCAGCGTTGGTGGGAGACAAGAGACCCAGTACTTC
TRBV5-4	-	TRBJ1-2	TRBD1	CASSEQGRDGYTF	TGTGCCAGCAGCGAACAGGGGAGGGATGGCTACACCTTC
TRBV6-5	-	TRBJ2-7	-	CAWQRRNLLYEQYF	TGTGCCTGGCAGCGAAGAAACCTCCTCTACGAGCAGTACTTC
TRBV25-1	-	TRBJ1-2	-	CASSGGQGRGYTF	TGTGCCAGCAGTGGCGGGCAGGGTCGAGGCTACACCTTC
TRBV4-3	-	TRBJ1-6	-	CASSPTGFDNSPLHF	TGCGCCAGCAGCCCCACAGGGTTCGATAATTCACCCCTCCACTTT
TRBV2	-	TRBJ1-5	TRBD1	CASNRDRRNQPQHF	TGTGCCAGCAACAGGGACAGACGAAATCAGCCCCAGCATTTT
TRBV5-4	-	TRBJ2-1	-	CASSLVPYGTGYNEQFF	TGTGCCAGCAGCTTGGTTCCGTATGGGACTGGATACAATGAGCAGTTCTTC
TRBV4-3	-	TRBJ1-5	-	CASSQGAGVGQPQHF	TGCGCCAGCAGCCAAGGAGCAGGGGTAGGGCAGCCCCAGCATTTT
TRBV29-1	few	TRBJ2-2	-	CSVGSGSGELFF	TGCAGCGTCGGGTCGGGGTCCGGGGAGCTGTTTTTT
TRBV30	-	TRBJ1-1	-	CAWSHEGTEAFF	TGTGCCTGGAGTCACGAGGGAACTGAAGCTTTCTTT
TRBV30	-	TRBJ2-3	TRBD2	CAWSGLAGLDTQYF	TGTGCCTGGAGCGGACTAGCGGGGTTAGATACGCAGTATTTT
TRBV4-1	few	TRBJ2-1	TRBD2	CASSPWTSGGYNEQFF	TGCGCCAGCAGCCCATGGACTAGCGGGGGATACAATGAGCAGTTCTTC
TRBV15	-	TRBJ1-5	TRBD1	CATSREGQGVQPQHF	TGTGCCACCAGCAGAGAAGGACAGGGAGTACAGCCCCAGCATTTT
TRBV30	-	TRBJ1-2	-	CAWSVGQGYGYTF	TGTGCCTGGAGTGTGGGGCAGGGCTATGGCTACACCTTC
TRBV7-8	many	TRBJ1-5	-	CASSGSGGSNQPQHF	TGTGCCAGCAGCGGTAGCGGGGGAAGCAATCAGCCCCAGCATTTT
TRBV4-1	-	TRBJ1-4	-	CASSLGRGSANEKLFF	TGCGCCAGCAGCCTAGGCAGGGGCAGTGCTAATGAAAAACTGTTTTTT
TRBV30	-	TRBJ1-1	-	CAWRRDGGVNTEAFF	TGTGCCTGGAGGAGGGACGGTGGGGTGAACACTGAAGCTTTCTTT
TRBV5-1	few	TRBJ1-5	-	CASSLESGFNQPQHF	TGCGCCAGCAGCTTGGAATCGGGTTTCAATCAGCCCCAGCATTTT
TRBV30	-	TRBJ2-5	-	CAWNRGAFQETQYF	TGTGCCTGGAATCGGGGGGCCTTCCAAGAGACCCAGTACTTC
TRBV7-2	-	TRBJ1-2	TRBD1	CASSSRAGQADYGYTF	TGTGCCAGCAGCTCAAGGGCCGGACAGGCAGACTATGGCTACACCTTC
TRBV13	-	TRBJ2-7	TRBD2	CASSPRLSTSGGDSYEQYF	TGTGCCAGCAGCCCCCGGCTCTCTACTAGCGGGGGAGATTCCTACGAGCAGTACTTC
TRBV6-6	-	TRBJ1-4	-	CASSSTSTNEKLFF	TGTGCCAGCAGTAGTACCTCAACTAATGAAAAACTGTTTTTT
TRBV11-2	-	TRBJ1-1	-	CASSFERGTEAFF	TGTGCCAGCAGCTTCGAGAGGGGCACTGAAGCTTTCTTT
TRBV29-1	few	TRBJ2-3	-	CSVVGQKTSTDTQYF	TGCAGCGTCGTCGGACAGAAAACTAGCACAGATACGCAGTATTTT
TRBV6-4	few	TRBJ2-1	TRBD2	CASSDSGGAYNEQFF	TGTGCCAGCAGTGACTCCGGGGGGGCCTACAATGAGCAGTTCTTC
TRBV7-2	few	TRBJ2-7	-	CASSSLSSYEQYF	TGTGCCAGCAGCTCCCTCAGCTCCTACGAGCAGTACTTC
TRBV19	-	TRBJ2-7	TRBD1	CASSRGGNSYEQYF	TGTGCCAGTAGTAGAGGGGGCAACTCCTACGAGCAGTACTTC
TRBV6-5	-	TRBJ2-7	-	CASTNPGLPGEQYF	TGTGCCAGCACTAATCCGGGGCTGCCCGGCGAGCAGTACTTC
TRBV4-3	-	TRBJ1-2	-	CASSQIGQAAYGYTF	TGCGCCAGCAGCCAAATAGGGCAGGCTGCTTATGGCTACACCTTC
TRBV2	many	TRBJ1-2	-	CASSVDVANYGYTF	TGTGCCAGCAGTGTCGACGTAGCTAACTATGGCTACACCTTC
TRBV9	-	TRBJ1-1	-	CASSVLDSMNTEAFF	TGTGCCAGCAGCGTGCTGGACAGCATGAACACTGAAGCTTTCTTT
TRBV4-1	-	TRBJ1-6	-	CASSQVTGSNSPLHF	TGCGCCAGCAGCCAAGTAACAGGGAGTAATTCACCCCTCCACTTT
TRBV30	once	TRBJ1-2	TRBD1	CAWSVWDREVGYTF	TGTGCCTGGAGTGTGTGGGACAGGGAAGTTGGCTACACCTTC
TRBV30	once	TRBJ1-5	-	CAWSVGAHQPQHF	TGTGCCTGGAGTGTAGGTGCCCATCAGCCCCAGCATTTT
TRBV14	-	TRBJ2-1	-	CASSQNLVTEQFF	TGTGCCAGCAGCCAAAACCTGGTCACTGAGCAGTTCTTC
TRBV5-6	-	TRBJ1-1	-	CASSLSLNTEAFF	TGTGCCAGCAGCTTGTCACTTAACACTGAAGCTTTCTTT
TRBV29-1	-	TRBJ2-3	TRBD2	CSVELAGGTDTQYF	TGCAGCGTAGAACTAGCGGGAGGCACAGATACGCAGTATTTT